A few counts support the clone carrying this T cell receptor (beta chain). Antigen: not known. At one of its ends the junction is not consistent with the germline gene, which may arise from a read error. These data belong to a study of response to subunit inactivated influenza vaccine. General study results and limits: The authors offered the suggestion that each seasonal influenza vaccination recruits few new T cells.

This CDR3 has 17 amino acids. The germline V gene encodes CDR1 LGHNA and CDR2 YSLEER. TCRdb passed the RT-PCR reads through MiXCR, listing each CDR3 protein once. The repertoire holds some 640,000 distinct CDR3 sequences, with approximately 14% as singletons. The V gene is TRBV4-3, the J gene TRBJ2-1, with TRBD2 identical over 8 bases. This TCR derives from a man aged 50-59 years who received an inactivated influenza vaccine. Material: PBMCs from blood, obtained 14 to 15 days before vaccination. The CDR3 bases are TGCGCCAGCAGCCAAGAAATAGCGGGGCTGTCCTACAATGAGCATTTCTTC. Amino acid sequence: CASSQEIAGLSYNEHFF.